This T cell receptor (beta chain) was captured in a study of cytomegalovirus exposure and HLA in healthy donors. Study context: Counted in an early data release were about 86 million unique TCRs from HLA-typed donors. Study-wide points: Upon later analysis, TCR association rates were observed to vary by HLA locus, being highest for DRB1 and lowest for HLA-C.

With respect to this clone: Its specificity is not known.

The PCR employed 60 Vbeta primers together with 13 Jbeta primers. Assay: immunoSEQ multiplex PCR; the TCRdb copy retains only in-frame clones and omits some. The table lists some 180,000 clones, 9.5% of them singletons. The CDR3 length is 15 residues. Trimming cost V 1 base and J 2 bases, with 12 bases left between them. Germline V CDR1 and CDR2: SGHNT, YYREEE (reference sequence). Sequencing was performed on PBMCs. This chain uses TRBV5-4 with TRBJ2-5; D gene uncertain. This clonotype originated in a woman aged 30 to 39 in good health and CMV-seropositive. The CDR3 DNA reads TGTGCCAGCAGCTTGACGCTGGCGGCACAAGAGACCCAGTACTTC. This gives the protein CASSLTLAAQETQYF.